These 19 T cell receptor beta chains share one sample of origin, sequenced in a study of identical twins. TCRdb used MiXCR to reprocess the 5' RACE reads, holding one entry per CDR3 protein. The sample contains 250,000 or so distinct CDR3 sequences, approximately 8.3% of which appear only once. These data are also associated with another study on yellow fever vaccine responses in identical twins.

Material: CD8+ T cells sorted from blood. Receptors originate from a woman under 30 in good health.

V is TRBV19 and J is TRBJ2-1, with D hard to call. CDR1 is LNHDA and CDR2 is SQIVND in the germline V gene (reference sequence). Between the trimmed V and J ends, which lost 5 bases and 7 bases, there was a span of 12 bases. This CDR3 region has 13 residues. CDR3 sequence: CASSPRIGNEQFF. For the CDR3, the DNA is TGTGCCAGTAGTCCCAGGATAGGTAATGAGCAGTTCTTC. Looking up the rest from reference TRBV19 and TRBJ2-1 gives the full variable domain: DGGITQSPKYLFRKEGQNVTLSCEQNLNHDAMYWYRQDPGQGLRLIYYSQIVNDFQKGDIAEGYSVSREKKESFPLTVTSAQKNPTAFYLCASSPRIGNEQFFGPGTRLTVL.

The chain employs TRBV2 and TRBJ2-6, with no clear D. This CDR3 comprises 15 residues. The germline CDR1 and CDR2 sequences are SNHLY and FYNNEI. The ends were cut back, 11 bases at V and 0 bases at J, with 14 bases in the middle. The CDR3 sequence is CAVMGTDSGANVLTF. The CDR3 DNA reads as TGTGCCGTCATGGGCACCGACTCTGGGGCCAACGTCCTGACTTTC.

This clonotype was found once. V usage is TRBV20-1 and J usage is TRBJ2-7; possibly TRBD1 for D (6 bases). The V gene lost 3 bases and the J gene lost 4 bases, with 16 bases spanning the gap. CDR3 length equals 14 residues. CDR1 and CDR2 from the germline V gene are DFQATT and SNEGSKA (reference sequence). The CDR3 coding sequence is TGCAGTGCTAGCCCGTGGACAGTAAATTACGAGCAGTACTTC. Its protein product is CSASPWTVNYEQYF.

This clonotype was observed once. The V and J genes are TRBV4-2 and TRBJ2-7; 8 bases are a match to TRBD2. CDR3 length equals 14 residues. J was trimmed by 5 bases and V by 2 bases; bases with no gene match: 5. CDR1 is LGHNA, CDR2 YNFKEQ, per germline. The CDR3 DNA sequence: TGTGCCAGCAGCCAACCGGGGGGGACTGACGAGCAGTACTTC. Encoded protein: CASSQPGGTDEQYF.

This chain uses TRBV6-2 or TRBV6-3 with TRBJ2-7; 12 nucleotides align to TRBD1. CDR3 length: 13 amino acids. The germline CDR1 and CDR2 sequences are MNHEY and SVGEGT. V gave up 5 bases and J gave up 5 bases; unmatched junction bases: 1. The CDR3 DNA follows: TGTGCCAGCAGTGGGACAGGGGGCGACGAGCAGTACTTC. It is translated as CASSGTGGDEQYF.

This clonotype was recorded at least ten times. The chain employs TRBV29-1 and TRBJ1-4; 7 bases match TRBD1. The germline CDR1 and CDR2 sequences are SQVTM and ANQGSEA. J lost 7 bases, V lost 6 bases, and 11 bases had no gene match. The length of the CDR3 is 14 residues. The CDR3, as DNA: TGCAGCGTCGCTAACAGGGGCGGGAGTGAAAAACTGTTTTTT. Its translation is CSVANRGGSEKLFF.

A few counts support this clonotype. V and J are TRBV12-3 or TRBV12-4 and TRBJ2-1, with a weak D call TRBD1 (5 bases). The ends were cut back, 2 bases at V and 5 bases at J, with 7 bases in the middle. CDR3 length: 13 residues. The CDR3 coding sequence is TGTGCCAGCAGTTTAACACAGGACAATGAGCAGTTCTTC. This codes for CASSLTQDNEQFF.

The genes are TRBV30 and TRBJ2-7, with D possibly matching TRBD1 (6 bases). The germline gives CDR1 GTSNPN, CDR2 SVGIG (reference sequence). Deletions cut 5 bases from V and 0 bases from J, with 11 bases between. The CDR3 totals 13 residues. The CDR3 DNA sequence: TGTGCCTGGCACGACAGGCACTCCTACGAGCAGTACTTC. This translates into CAWHDRHSYEQYF. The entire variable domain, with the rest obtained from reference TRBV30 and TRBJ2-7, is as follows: SQTIHQWPATLVQPVGSPLSLECTVEGTSNPNLYWYRQAAGRGLQLLFYSVGIGQISSEVPQNLSASRPQDRQFILSSKKLLLSDSGFYLCAWHDRHSYEQYFGPGTRLTVT.

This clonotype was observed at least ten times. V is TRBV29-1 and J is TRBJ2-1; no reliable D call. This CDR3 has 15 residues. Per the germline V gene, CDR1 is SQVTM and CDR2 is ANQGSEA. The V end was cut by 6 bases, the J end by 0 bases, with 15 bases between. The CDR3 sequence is CSVFAVLSSYNEQFF. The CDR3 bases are TGCAGCGTCTTCGCGGTCCTCAGCTCCTACAATGAGCAGTTCTTC.

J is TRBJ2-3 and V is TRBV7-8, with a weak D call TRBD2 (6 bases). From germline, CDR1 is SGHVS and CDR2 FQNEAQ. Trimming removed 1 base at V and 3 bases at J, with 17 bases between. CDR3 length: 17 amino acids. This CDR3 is CASSLGVGRAGTDTQYF. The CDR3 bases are TGTGCCAGCAGCTTAGGGGTCGGCAGGGCGGGGACAGATACGCAGTATTTT.

The CDR3 bases are TGTGCCAGCAGTTACTCTAGCTCCTATGGCTACACCTTC. Its translation is CASSYSSSYGYTF. This chain connects TRBV6-2 or TRBV6-3 to TRBJ1-2; D remains unclear. The germline V gene encodes CDR1 MNHEY and CDR2 SVGEGT. The CDR3 runs 13 residues. The V and J ends lost 0 bases and 4 bases respectively, with 6 bases between them.

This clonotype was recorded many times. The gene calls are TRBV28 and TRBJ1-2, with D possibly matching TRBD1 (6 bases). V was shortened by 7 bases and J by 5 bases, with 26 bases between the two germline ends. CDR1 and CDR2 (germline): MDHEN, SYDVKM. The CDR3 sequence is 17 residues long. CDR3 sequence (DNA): TGTGCCAGCACCCTCGGGGCCAGGGGCGCCTTGGGTTATGGCTACACCTTC. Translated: CASTLGARGALGYGYTF.

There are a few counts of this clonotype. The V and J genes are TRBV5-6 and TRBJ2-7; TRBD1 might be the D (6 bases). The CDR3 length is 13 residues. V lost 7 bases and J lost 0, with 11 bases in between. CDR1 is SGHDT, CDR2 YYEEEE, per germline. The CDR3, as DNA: TGTGCCAGCCACACAGGGAGCTCCTACGAGCAGTACTTC. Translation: CASHTGSSYEQYF.

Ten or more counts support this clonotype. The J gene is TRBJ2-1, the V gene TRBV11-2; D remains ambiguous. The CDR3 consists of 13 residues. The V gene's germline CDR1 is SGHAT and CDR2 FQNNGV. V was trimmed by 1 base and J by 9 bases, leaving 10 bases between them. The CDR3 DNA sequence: TGTGCCAGCAGCTTAGGGTCAAATGGTGAGCAGTTCTTC. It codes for CASSLGSNGEQFF. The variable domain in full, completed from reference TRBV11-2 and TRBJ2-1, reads EAGVAQSPRYKIIEKRQSVAFWCNPISGHATLYWYQQILGQGPKLLIQFQNNGVVDDSQLPKDRFSAERLKGVDSTLKIQPAKLEDSAVYLCASSLGSNGEQFFGPGTRLTVL.

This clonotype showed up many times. CDR3 bases: TGCAGTGCTAGAGATGCGTCAAGACCTCTCCCTGACGAGCAGTACTTC. It translates to CSARDASRPLPDEQYF. V usage is TRBV20-1 and J usage is TRBJ2-7; D remains unclear. The CDR3 sequence is 16 residues long. Deletions cut 0 bases from V and 5 bases from J, with 20 bases between. CDR1 is DFQATT and CDR2 is SNEGSKA in the germline V gene (reference sequence).

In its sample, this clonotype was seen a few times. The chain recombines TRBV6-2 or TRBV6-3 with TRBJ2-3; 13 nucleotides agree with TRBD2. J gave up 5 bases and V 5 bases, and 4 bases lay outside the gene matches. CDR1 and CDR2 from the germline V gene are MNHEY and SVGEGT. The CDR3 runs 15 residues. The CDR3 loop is CASSPRLAGGDTQYF. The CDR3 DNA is TGTGCCAGCAGTCCCCGACTAGCGGGAGGAGATACGCAGTATTTT.

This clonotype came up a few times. The CDR3 here is CASSRGLTDTQYF. CDR3 in DNA: TGTGCCAGCAGCCGTGGACTTACAGATACGCAGTATTTT. The genes are TRBV14 and TRBJ2-3, with a weak D call TRBD2 (5 bases). This CDR3 is built from 13 residues. The germline V gene encodes CDR1 SGHDN and CDR2 FVKESK. Trimming removed 4 bases at V and 3 bases at J, with 8 bases between.

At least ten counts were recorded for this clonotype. CDR3 sequence (DNA): TGTGCCAGCAGTTACGACAGTAACTATGGCTACACCTTC. Amino acids: CASSYDSNYGYTF. V is TRBV6-5 and J is TRBJ1-2, with D perhaps matching TRBD1 (5 bases). The CDR3 has 13 amino acids. Trimming removed 2 bases from V and 1 base from J, with 5 bases in between. Germline assignment: CDR1 MNHEY and CDR2 SVGAGI.

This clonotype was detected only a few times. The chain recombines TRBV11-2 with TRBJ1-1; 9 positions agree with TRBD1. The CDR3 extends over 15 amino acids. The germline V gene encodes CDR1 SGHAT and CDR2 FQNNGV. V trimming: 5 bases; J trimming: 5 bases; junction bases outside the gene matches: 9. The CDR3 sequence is CASSPAQGAITEAFF. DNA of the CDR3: TGTGCCAGCAGCCCGGCACAGGGGGCGATAACTGAAGCTTTCTTT.